A selection of T cell receptor beta chains follows, all from one sample in a study of graft-versus-host responses after intestinal transplantation. TCRdb keeps only in-frame clones here, not all; method: immunoSEQ multiplex PCR. The data hold some 130,000 clones, with approximately 95% observed a single time. No antigen has been identified for these receptors. This sample comprised unstimulated CD4+ T cells sorted from spleen or lymph node cells, obtained before intestinal transplant. The receptors were gathered from a human donor who received an intestinal transplant. Each CDR3 is given with its conserved first and last residue. A D gene is named only where the DNA matches it firmly. Not every row has a clone size; where given, it reads once, few, many or a size class.

size,V,D,J,DNA,CDR3
-,TRBV5-1,-,TRBJ2-5,TGCGCCAGCAGCTTGGCAGGGGCGGAGACCCAGTACTTC,CASSLAGAETQYF
-,TRBV18,-,TRBJ2-7,TGTGCCAGCTCTCCGGGGGGCAGGCCCCTGGGCGAGCAGTACTTC,CASSPGGRPLGEQYF
once,TRBV5-1,-,TRBJ1-5,TGCGCCAGCAGCTTGGCTGGGGATGATGGTCAGCCCCAGCATTTT,CASSLAGDDGQPQHF
-,TRBV30,-,TRBJ1-2,TGTGCCTGGAGTGCGGGGGGCCTCTATGGCTACACCTTC,CAWSAGGLYGYTF
-,TRBV6-5,TRBD2,TRBJ2-3,TGTGCCAGCAGTTACAGCGGGAGGCCAGATACGCAGTATTTT,CASSYSGRPDTQYF
few,TRBV6-5,-,TRBJ1-4,TGTGCCAGCAGTTACTCGCCGGCAACTAATGAAAAACTGTTTTTT,CASSYSPATNEKLFF
-,TRBV29-1,-,TRBJ1-4,TGCAGCGCTGCCGGGACTCGGGGGAGTAATGAAAAACTGTTTTTT,CSAAGTRGSNEKLFF
-,TRBV27,TRBD1,TRBJ2-3,TGTGCCAGCAGTGCCCCGGGACAGATCACAGATACGCAGTATTTT,CASSAPGQITDTQYF
-,TRBV11-2,TRBD1,TRBJ2-7,TGTGCCAGCAGCTCCGGGACAGCCCGCTCCTACGAGCAGTACTTC,CASSSGTARSYEQYF
-,TRBV18,TRBD1,TRBJ1-1,TGTGCCAGCTTACCGGGGACAGGGCCCTTGAGGACTGAAGCTTTCTTT,CASLPGTGPLRTEAFF
-,TRBV19,TRBD1,TRBJ1-3,TGTGCCAGTAGACCTGACAGGGACGCTGGAAACACCATATATTTT,CASRPDRDAGNTIYF
-,TRBV27,TRBD1,TRBJ1-2,TGTGCCAGCAGTTTAGTAACAGGGGGCAACTATGGCTACACCTTC,CASSLVTGGNYGYTF
-,TRBV7-6,-,TRBJ1-6,TGTGCCAGCAGCTTAGTTGCAGGTCCCACTTCACCCCTCCACTTT,CASSLVAGPTSPLHF
-,TRBV6-4,-,TRBJ2-1,TGTGCCAGCAGTGAAAGCGGAAACTCCTACAATGAGCAGTTCTTC,CASSESGNSYNEQFF
-,TRBV9,-,TRBJ2-5,TGTGCCAGCAGCGCCCTAGGGGAGACCCAGTACTTC,CASSALGETQYF
-,TRBV14,-,TRBJ2-7,TGTGCCAGCAGCCAAGCGTTAATCGGCGAGCAGTACTTC,CASSQALIGEQYF
-,TRBV9,TRBD1,TRBJ2-2,TGTGCCAGCAGCCCCCAGGGGGCGAACACCGGGGAGCTGTTTTTT,CASSPQGANTGELFF
-,TRBV5-1,-,TRBJ2-7,TGCGCCAGCAGCCCCGACATCTACGAGCAGTACTTC,CASSPDIYEQYF
-,TRBV9,-,TRBJ2-2,TGTGCCAGCAGCGCCGACAGTAAGAACACCGGGGAGCTGTTTTTT,CASSADSKNTGELFF
-,TRBV11-2,-,TRBJ2-1,TGTGCCAGCAGCTTAGAACAGCCTAAGTACGATGAGCAGTTCTTC,CASSLEQPKYDEQFF
-,TRBV7-3,TRBD2,TRBJ2-1,TGTGCCAGCAGCTTAACGTACGGACTAGCGTACAATGAGCAGTTCTTC,CASSLTYGLAYNEQFF
-,TRBV5-4,-,TRBJ2-7,TGTGCCAGCAGCTTGAAAGGGGACTTAAACGAGCAGTACTTC,CASSLKGDLNEQYF
-,TRBV5-1,-,TRBJ1-1,TGCGCCAGCAGCCCTCTGGTCCCACCGAAAGGCACTGAAGCTTTCTTT,CASSPLVPPKGTEAFF
-,TRBV6-1,TRBD2,TRBJ2-3,TGTGCCAGCAGTGAAGCGGGCGGGAGGGGAGATACGCAGTATTTT,CASSEAGGRGDTQYF
-,TRBV6-5,TRBD1,TRBJ2-7,TGTGCCAGCAGTTACCCGGGGGACAGGGGTGCCTACGAGCAGTACTTC,CASSYPGDRGAYEQYF
-,TRBV6-6,TRBD1,TRBJ1-5,TGTGCCAGCAGACCTCAGGGGGCTATTCAGCCCCAGCATTTT,CASRPQGAIQPQHF
-,TRBV10-2,-,TRBJ2-2,TGCGCCAGCGGAACCCACTCTGGCGGGGAGCTGTTTTTT,CASGTHSGGELFF
-,TRBV20-1,-,TRBJ1-1,TGCAGTCCCGACTCGAACACTGAAGCTTTCTTT,CSPDSNTEAFF
-,TRBV30,-,TRBJ1-1,TGTGCCTGGGGTATAGGGTCAGGGGTGACTGAAGCTTTCTTT,CAWGIGSGVTEAFF
-,TRBV29-1,TRBD1,TRBJ2-7,TGCAGCGTTGAAGTCCAGGACAGGCCCCGCGAGCAGTACTTC,CSVEVQDRPREQYF
-,TRBV9,-,TRBJ1-1,TGTGCCAGCAGCGTAAGGGGGAACACTGAAGCTTTCTTT,CASSVRGNTEAFF
-,TRBV9,-,TRBJ2-2,TGTGCCAGCAGCGTAGGGGGAAACACCGGGGAGCTGTTTTTT,CASSVGGNTGELFF
-,TRBV7-9,-,TRBJ2-7,TGTGCCAGCAGCCCACTCGGCGGGATCCCCCAGCAGTACTTC,CASSPLGGIPQQYF
-,TRBV4-1,TRBD1,TRBJ1-1,TGCGCCAGCAGCCAGGTTGACAGGGTCCCCAACACTGAAGCTTTCTTT,CASSQVDRVPNTEAFF
-,TRBV5-1,-,TRBJ1-1,TGCGCCAGCAGCTCCGTCCGGGCCAAATATTCTAGTGAAGCTTTCTTT,CASSSVRAKYSSEAFF
-,TRBV7-3,TRBD1,TRBJ1-2,TGTGCCAGCAGCTCAGATCAGGACAGGGTAGCGACCTTC,CASSSDQDRVATF
once,TRBV29-1,TRBD2,TRBJ2-7,TGCAGCGTTGAAGGACTAGCGGGCGGGAACTACGAGCAGTACTTC,CSVEGLAGGNYEQYF
-,TRBV29-1,TRBD2,TRBJ2-4,TGCAGCGTCGGACTAGTCCCTTTTGGAAACATTCAGTACTTC,CSVGLVPFGNIQYF
few,TRBV6-6,-,TRBJ1-5,TGTGCCAGTCGGACGGATTATAGCAATCAGCCCCAGCATTTT,CASRTDYSNQPQHF
-,TRBV7-9,-,TRBJ1-2,TGTGCCAGCAGCCCCCCCAGTGGGTTCTATGGCTACACCTTC,CASSPPSGFYGYTF
-,TRBV6-1,-,TRBJ1-2,TGTGCCAGCAGTTATCTTCGTGGCTACACCTTC,CASSYLRGYTF
-,TRBV6-1,-,TRBJ2-5,TGTGCCAGCAGTCAGACGGAAGAGACCCAGTACTTC,CASSQTEETQYF
-,TRBV5-4,-,TRBJ2-5,TGTGCCAGCAGCTTTAAAACGGGGGAAGAGACCCAGTACTTC,CASSFKTGEETQYF
-,TRBV11-2,TRBD1,TRBJ1-3,TGTGCCAGCAGCTTACGTCGACAGGGCTCTGGAAACACCATATATTTT,CASSLRRQGSGNTIYF
-,TRBV2,-,TRBJ1-2,TGTGCCAGCAGTGAAGACCCGGCAGGCTATGGCTACACCTTC,CASSEDPAGYGYTF
-,TRBV5-1,-,TRBJ1-4,TGCGCCAGCAGCCAGGGACAATTGCGGGAAAAACTGTTTTTT,CASSQGQLREKLFF